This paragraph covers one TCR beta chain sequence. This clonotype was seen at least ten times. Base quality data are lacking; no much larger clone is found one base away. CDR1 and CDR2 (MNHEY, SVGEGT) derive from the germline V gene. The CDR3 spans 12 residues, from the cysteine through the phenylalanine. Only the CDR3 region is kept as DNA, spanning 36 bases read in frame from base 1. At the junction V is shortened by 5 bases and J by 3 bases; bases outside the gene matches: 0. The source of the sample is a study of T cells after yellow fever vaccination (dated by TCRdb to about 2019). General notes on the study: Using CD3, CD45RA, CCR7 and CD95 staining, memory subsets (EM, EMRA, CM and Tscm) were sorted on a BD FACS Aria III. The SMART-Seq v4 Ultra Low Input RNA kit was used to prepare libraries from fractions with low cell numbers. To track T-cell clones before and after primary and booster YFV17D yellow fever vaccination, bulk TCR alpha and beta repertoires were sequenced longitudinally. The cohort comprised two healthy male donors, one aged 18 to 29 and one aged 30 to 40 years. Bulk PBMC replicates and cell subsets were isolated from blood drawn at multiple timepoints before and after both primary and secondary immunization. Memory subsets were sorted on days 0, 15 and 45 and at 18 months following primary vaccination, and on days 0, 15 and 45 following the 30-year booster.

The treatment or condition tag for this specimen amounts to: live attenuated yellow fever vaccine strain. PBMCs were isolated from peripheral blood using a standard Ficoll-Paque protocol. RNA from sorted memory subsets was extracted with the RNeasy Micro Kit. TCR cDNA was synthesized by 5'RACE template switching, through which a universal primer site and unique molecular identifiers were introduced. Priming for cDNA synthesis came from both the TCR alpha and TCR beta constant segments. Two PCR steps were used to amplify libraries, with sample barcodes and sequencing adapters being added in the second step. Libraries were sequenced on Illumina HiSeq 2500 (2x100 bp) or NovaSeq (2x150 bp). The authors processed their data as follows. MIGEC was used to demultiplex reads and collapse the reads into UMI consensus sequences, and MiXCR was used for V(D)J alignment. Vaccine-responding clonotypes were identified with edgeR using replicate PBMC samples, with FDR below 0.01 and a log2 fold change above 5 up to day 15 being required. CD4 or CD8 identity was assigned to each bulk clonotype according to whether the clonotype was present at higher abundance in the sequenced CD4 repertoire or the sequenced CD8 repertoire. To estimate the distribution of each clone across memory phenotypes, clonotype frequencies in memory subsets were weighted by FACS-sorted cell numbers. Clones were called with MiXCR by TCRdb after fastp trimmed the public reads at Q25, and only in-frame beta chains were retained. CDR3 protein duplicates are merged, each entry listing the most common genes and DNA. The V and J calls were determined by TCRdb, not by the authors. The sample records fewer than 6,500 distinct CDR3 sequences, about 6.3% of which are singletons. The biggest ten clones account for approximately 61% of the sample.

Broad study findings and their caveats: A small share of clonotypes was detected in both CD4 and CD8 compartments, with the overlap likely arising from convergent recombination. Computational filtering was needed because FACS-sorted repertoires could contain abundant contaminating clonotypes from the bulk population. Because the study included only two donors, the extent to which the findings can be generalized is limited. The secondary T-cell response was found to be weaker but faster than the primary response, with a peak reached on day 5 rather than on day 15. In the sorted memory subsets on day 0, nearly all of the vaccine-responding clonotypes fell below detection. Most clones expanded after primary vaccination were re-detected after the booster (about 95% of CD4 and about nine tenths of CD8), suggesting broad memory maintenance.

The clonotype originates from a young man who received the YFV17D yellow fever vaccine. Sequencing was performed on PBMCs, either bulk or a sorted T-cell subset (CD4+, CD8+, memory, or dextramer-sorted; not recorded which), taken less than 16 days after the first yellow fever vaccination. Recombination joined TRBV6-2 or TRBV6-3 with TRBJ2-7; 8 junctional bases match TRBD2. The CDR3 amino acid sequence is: CASSLAGYEQYF. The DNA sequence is TGTGCCAGCAGTCTAGCGGGCTACGAGCAGTACTTC.